This T cell receptor beta chain was sequenced for a study of blood T cell repertoires in COVID-19. For the study at large: Collection of acute and convalescent COVID-19 samples took place in the United States, Italy and Spain. Nucleic acid was either cDNA or gDNA, and it came from T cells, B-cell-depleted T cells, or PBMCs.

V lost 0 bases to trimming and J lost 5 bases, with 17 bases between them. The V gene's germline CDR1 is LGHNA and CDR2 YNFKEQ. There are 16 residues in the CDR3. As processed by the authors: Amplification from reference gene primers served as the basis for estimated nucleated cell counts. Measured with immunoSEQ multiplex PCR; TCRdb has only the in-frame clones, and not every one. V and J calls and clone size follow that table, whereas D and trimming were derived from the DNA. In the table there are over 150,000 clones, 70% to 85% of which are singletons. This clone has only one observation. The TCR was taken from a human donor in a cohort sampled during active COVID-19. This chain uses TRBV4-2 with TRBJ2-7; D perhaps matches TRBD2 (6 bases). The sample taken for sequencing was peripheral blood. CDR3 in amino acids: CASSQDSGGSVHEQYF. The DNA of the CDR3 is TGTGCCAGCAGCCAAGATTCCGGAGGGAGTGTCCACGAGCAGTACTTC.